Listed here are 19 T cell receptor beta chains from one sample, sequenced in a study of blood T cell repertoires in COVID-19 (dated by TCRdb to about 2020). The library was built by means of the immunoSEQ multiplex PCR assay. TCRdb carries this immuneACCESS record with in-frame sequences only. Its versions omit some clonotypes, under half of them owing to an unresolved V gene in the studies checked, with the rest unexplained. This sample lists about 280,000 clones; about nine tenths were detected once. The ten most abundant clones make up approximately 10% of the sample. Sequences were obtained from peripheral blood. These receptors all stem from a woman aged 25 to 39 with COVID-19, enrolled during active disease.

In this sample, this clone turned up once. The J gene is TRBJ1-1, the V gene TRBV19; 8 bases align to TRBD1. CDR1 is LNHDA, CDR2 SQIVND, per germline (reference sequence). The CDR3 loop spans 15 amino acids. After removal of 3 bases from V and 6 bases from J, the junction contained 9 bases not matched to a gene. The CDR3: CASSMFQDRAPEAFF. The CDR3 coding sequence is TGTGCCAGTAGTATGTTCCAGGACAGGGCCCCTGAAGCTTTCTTT.

A single count supports this clone. This sample includes further DNA sequences coding for the same CDR3. The chain is built from TRBV6-5 and TRBJ2-7, with D tentatively TRBD1 (6 bases). The germline V gene has CDR1 MNHEY and CDR2 SVGAGI. Trimming removed 6 bases at V and 4 bases at J, with 10 bases between. The length of the CDR3 is 12 residues. The CDR3 region has the DNA TGTGCCAGCAGCCGAACAGGGTACGAGCAGTACTTC. Protein product: CASSRTGYEQYF.

This sequence joins TRBV29-1 and TRBJ2-5; tentatively, D is TRBD1 (6 bases). Looked up from germline, CDR1 is SQVTM and CDR2 is ANQGSEA. Trimming took off 3 bases at V and 1 base at J, with 15 bases between the two ends. The CDR3 covers 15 residues. The CDR3 loop reads CSVDLDRSFQETQYF. The CDR3 DNA reads TGCAGCGTTGACTTAGACAGGTCATTCCAAGAGACCCAGTACTTC.

V gene TRBV13 combines with J gene TRBJ2-7, with 9 bases that match TRBD2. This CDR3 contains 16 residues. V gave up 5 bases and J gave up 0 bases; unmatched junction bases: 8. The germline V gene encodes CDR1 PRHDT and CDR2 FYEKMQ (reference sequence). CDR3 DNA: TGTGCCAGCAGCCCGGGCCTAGCGGGGTACTCCTACGAGCAGTACTTC. This codes for CASSPGLAGYSYEQYF.

The chain combines TRBV7-3 with TRBJ2-7; 7 nucleotides agree with TRBD1. CDR3 length: 14 residues. J gave up 0 bases and V 8 bases, and 7 bases lay outside the gene matches. Germline CDR1 and CDR2: SGHTA and FQGTGA. CDR3 sequence: CASSKTGSSYEQYF. CDR3 DNA sequence: TGTGCCAGCTCGAAGACAGGGAGCTCCTACGAGCAGTACTTC.

J is TRBJ1-1 and V is TRBV25-1; perhaps TRBD1 as D (6 bases). The germline CDR1 and CDR2 sequences are MGHDK and SYGVNS. CDR3 length: 14 amino acids. Trimming cost V 10 bases and J 3 bases, with 18 bases left between them. This CDR3 is CATNQAGAHTEAFF. The CDR3 DNA reads as TGTGCCACCAATCAGGCGGGGGCCCACACTGAAGCTTTCTTT.

The rearrangement links TRBV7-3 to TRBJ2-2, with 7 nucleotides matching TRBD1. Germline values: CDR1 SGHTA, CDR2 FQGTGA. The length of the CDR3 is 14 residues. V gave up 5 bases and J gave up 7 bases; unmatched junction bases: 7. The CDR3 DNA is TGTGCCAGCAGCCCAACAGGGGCGGGCGGGGAGCTGTTTTTT. It specifies CASSPTGAGGELFF.

The chain links TRBV5-1 to TRBJ2-7; 8 nucleotides line up with TRBD1. This CDR3 region has 14 residues. Germline lookup yields CDR1 SGHRS and CDR2 YFSETQ. With V trimmed by 4 bases and J by 3 bases, 6 bases remained unmatched. CDR3 sequence (DNA): TGCGCCAGCAGCAAGGGACAGGTCAACTACGAGCAGTACTTC. Amino acids: CASSKGQVNYEQYF.

This clone was seen once. The gene calls are TRBV19 and TRBJ2-6, with 12 bases that match TRBD2. The CDR3 totals 17 residues. Trimming removed 5 bases from V and 4 bases from J; junction bases left unmatched: 6. The germline CDR1 and CDR2 sequences are LNHDA and SQIVND (reference sequence). CDR3 loop: CASSRASGRAGANVLTF. The DNA for the CDR3 is TGTGCCAGTAGTCGGGCTAGCGGGAGGGCCGGGGCCAACGTCCTGACTTTC.

The chain recombines TRBV24-1 with TRBJ2-1; D may be TRBD2 (6 bases). V was shortened by 7 bases and J by 3 bases, with 15 bases between the two germline ends. The CDR3 contains 15 residues. From germline, CDR1 is KGHDR and CDR2 SFDVKD. CDR3 region: CATSHRRTNYNEQFF. The CDR3, as DNA: TGTGCCACCAGCCACCGACGGACTAACTACAATGAGCAGTTCTTC.

The chain links TRBV30 to TRBJ1-2; TRBD1 matches 7 bases. With 4 bases clipped from V and 4 bases from J, the junction kept 6 bases outside the gene matches. This CDR3 has 13 residues. Germline assignment: CDR1 GTSNPN and CDR2 SVGIG (reference sequence). The CDR3, as DNA: TGTGCCTGGAAAAGGTGGGACAGCTATGGCTACACCTTC. Residues: CAWKRWDSYGYTF.

The V call is TRBV10-3, the J call TRBJ1-4; 7 nucleotides agree with TRBD1. V lost 3 bases and J lost 5; bases outside the gene matches: 3. Germline values: CDR1 ENHRY, CDR2 SYGVKD. CDR3 length: 14 amino acids. As DNA, the CDR3 is TGTGCCATCAGTGAACAGGGGAGGAATGAAAAACTGTTTTTT. It specifies CAISEQGRNEKLFF.

This chain joins TRBV27 and TRBJ1-2; weak D call: TRBD1 (6 bases). This CDR3 comprises 13 residues. The V gene's germline CDR1 is MNHEY and CDR2 SMNVEV (reference sequence). Between the trimmed V and J ends, which lost 4 bases and 5 bases, there was a span of 11 bases. The CDR3 protein is CASSSTGLYGYTF. CDR3 in DNA: TGTGCCAGCAGTTCGACAGGTTTATATGGCTACACCTTC.

The J gene is TRBJ2-5, the V gene TRBV27, with TRBD1 matching 12 bases. CDR3 length: 16 residues. Germline values: CDR1 MNHEY, CDR2 SMNVEV (reference sequence). V lost 4 bases to trimming and J lost 5 bases; unmatched junction nucleotides: 8. CDR3 nucleotide sequence: TGTGCCAGCAGTTCCGGGACAGGGGGCATGTGGGAGACCCAGTACTTC. The encoded protein is CASSSGTGGMWETQYF.

The rearrangement links TRBV5-1 to TRBJ1-6, with TRBD1 as a possible D gene (5 bases). Germline CDR1 SGHRS, CDR2 YFSETQ. The CDR3 is made up of 15 amino acids. V lost 0 bases and J 6 bases, leaving 10 bases between the germline ends. CDR3 in DNA: TGCGCCAGCAGCTTGGATGGGGCGCGTAATTCACCCCTCCACTTT. Translating gives CASSLDGARNSPLHF.

This clone showed up just once. The J gene is TRBJ2-7, the V gene TRBV18, with 8 bases identical to TRBD2. The CDR3 spans 15 residues. CDR1 KGHSH and CDR2 LQKENI come from the germline V gene. V gave up 6 bases and J gave up 6 bases; unmatched junction bases: 13. CDR3 coding DNA: TGTGCCAGCTCGAAGAGCGGGACTAGTTCTTCCGAGCAGTACTTC. It is translated as CASSKSGTSSSEQYF.

The rearrangement joins TRBV2 to TRBJ1-5; the D gene is possibly TRBD1 (6 bases). V was cut by 3 bases and J by 6 bases, with 9 bases left in between. Germline values: CDR1 SNHLY, CDR2 FYNNEI. This CDR3 has 13 amino acids. CDR3 in amino acids: CASSDRGGQPQHF. Here the CDR3 DNA reads TGTGCCAGCAGTGACAGGGGCGGTCAGCCCCAGCATTTT.

This clone is a singleton in its sample. V gene TRBV9 combines with J gene TRBJ1-2; D gene uncertain. The V end lost 4 bases, the J end lost 9 bases, and 13 bases lay between the germline ends. Germline V gene sequence: CDR1 SGDLS, CDR2 YYNGEE. The CDR3 runs to 12 residues. The CDR3 bases are TGTGCCAGCAGCCCATACTCTCCGAGCTACACCTTC. It translates to CASSPYSPSYTF.

V usage is TRBV2 and J usage is TRBJ2-5; TRBD2 aligns across 12 bases. V was pared by 1 base and J by 5 bases, with 17 bases of the junction left unmatched. CDR3 length: 20 amino acids. Germline CDR1 SNHLY, CDR2 FYNNEI. Here the CDR3 DNA reads TGTGCCAGCAGTGAAGTTGGGGCGCCGGCTAGCGGGAGGGGCAGGGAGACCCAGTACTTC. Amino acids: CASSEVGAPASGRGRETQYF.